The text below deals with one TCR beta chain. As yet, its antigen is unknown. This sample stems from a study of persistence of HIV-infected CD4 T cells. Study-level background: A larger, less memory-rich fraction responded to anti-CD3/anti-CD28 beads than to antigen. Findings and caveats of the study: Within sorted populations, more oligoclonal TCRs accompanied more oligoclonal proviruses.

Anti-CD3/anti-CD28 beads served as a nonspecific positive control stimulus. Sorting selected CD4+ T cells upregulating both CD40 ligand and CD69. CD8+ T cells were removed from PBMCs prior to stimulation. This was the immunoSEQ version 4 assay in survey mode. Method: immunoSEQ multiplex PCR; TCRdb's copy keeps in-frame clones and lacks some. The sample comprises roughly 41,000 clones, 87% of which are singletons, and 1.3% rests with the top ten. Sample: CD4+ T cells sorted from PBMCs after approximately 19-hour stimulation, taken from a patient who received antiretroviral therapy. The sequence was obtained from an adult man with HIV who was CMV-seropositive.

The chain's CDR3 is CASSYRSDNEKLFF. Written as DNA, the CDR3 is TGTGCCAGCAGTTACCGGTCAGACAATGAAAAACTGTTTTTT. This chain joins TRBV6-2 or TRBV6-3 and TRBJ1-4; D call uncertain. V was clipped by 2 bases and J by 5 bases, with 9 bases between them. The CDR3 is 14 amino acids. Germline V lookup: CDR1 MNHEY, CDR2 SVGEGT.